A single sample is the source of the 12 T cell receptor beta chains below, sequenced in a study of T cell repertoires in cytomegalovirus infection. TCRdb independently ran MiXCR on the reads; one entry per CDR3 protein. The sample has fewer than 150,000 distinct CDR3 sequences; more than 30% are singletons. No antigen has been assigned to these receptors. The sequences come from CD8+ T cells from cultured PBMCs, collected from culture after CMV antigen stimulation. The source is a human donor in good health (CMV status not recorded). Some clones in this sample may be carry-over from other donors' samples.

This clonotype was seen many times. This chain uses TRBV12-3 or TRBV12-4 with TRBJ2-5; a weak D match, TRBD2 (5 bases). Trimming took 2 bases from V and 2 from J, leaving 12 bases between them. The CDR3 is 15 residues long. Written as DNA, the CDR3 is TGTGCCAGCAGTTTACGGGATACCCCGCAAGAGACCCAGTACTTC. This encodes CASSLRDTPQETQYF.

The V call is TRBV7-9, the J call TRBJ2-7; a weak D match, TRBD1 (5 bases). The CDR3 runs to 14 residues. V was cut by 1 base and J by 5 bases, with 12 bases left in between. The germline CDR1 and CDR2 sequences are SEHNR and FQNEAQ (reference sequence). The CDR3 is CASSLEGILHEQYF. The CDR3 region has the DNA TGTGCCAGCAGCTTAGAGGGGATTCTCCACGAGCAGTACTTC.

For the CDR3, the DNA is TGTGCCAGCAGTGAATCCTGGGCCACTATCTGGACGATCTACGAGCAGTACTTC. Its protein is CASSESWATIWTIYEQYF. This chain connects TRBV6-1 to TRBJ2-7; D unresolved. V was cut by 2 bases and J by 3 bases, with 23 bases left in between. The CDR3 has 18 amino acids. The germline V gene encodes CDR1 MNHNS and CDR2 SASEGT.

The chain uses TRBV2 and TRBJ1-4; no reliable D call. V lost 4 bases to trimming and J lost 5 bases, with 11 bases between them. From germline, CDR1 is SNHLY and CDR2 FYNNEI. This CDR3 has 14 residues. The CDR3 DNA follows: TGTGCCAGCAGTGGGCCGGGAGTAAATGAAAAACTGTTTTTT. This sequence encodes CASSGPGVNEKLFF. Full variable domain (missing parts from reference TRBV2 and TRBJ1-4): EPEVTQTPSHQVTQMGQEVILRCVPISNHLYFYWYRQILGQKVEFLVSFYNNEISEKSEIFDDQFSVERPDGSNFTLKIRSTKLEDSAMYFCASSGPGVNEKLFFGSGTQLSVL.

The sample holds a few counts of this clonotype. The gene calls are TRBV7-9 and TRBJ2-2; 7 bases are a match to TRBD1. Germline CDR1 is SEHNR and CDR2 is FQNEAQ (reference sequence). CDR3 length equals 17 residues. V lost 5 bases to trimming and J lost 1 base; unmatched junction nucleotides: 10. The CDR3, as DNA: TGTGCCAGCAGCGCCCCTTCGGCAGGGGGGAACACCGGGGAGCTGTTTTTT. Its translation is CASSAPSAGGNTGELFF.

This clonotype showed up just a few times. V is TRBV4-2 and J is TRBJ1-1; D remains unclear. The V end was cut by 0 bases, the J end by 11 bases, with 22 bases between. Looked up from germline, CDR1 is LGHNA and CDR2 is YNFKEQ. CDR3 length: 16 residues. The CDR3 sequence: CASSQDVGESEKRAFF. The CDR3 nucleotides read TGTGCCAGCAGCCAAGATGTGGGAGAGAGTGAAAAGCGGGCTTTCTTT.

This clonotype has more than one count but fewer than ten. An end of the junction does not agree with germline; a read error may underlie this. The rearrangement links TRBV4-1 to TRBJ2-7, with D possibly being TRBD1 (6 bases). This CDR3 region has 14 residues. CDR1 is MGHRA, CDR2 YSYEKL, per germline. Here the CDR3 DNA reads TGCGCCAGCAGCCAAGTCGCGGTCCAGGGACATATCCACTTC. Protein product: CASSQVAVQGHIHF.

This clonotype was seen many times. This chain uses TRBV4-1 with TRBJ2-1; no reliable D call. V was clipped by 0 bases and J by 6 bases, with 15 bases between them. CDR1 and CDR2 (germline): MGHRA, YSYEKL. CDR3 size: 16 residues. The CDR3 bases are TGCGCCAGCAGCCAAGAGACTCTCTCCACCTCCAATGAGCAGTTCTTC. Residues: CASSQETLSTSNEQFF.

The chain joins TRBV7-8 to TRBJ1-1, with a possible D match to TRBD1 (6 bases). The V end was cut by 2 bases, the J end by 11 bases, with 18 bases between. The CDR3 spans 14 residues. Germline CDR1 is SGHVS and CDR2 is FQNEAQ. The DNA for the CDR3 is TGTGCCAGCAGCTTAATTCGGGGGCCCCAAGAGGCTTTCTTT. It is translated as CASSLIRGPQEAFF.

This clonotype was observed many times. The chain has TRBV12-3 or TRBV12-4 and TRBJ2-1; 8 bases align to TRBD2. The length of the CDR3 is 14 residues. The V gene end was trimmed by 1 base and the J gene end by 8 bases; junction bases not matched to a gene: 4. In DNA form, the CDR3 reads TGTGCCAGCAGTTTAGGGCGGGGGGAGGATGAGCAGTTCTTC. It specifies CASSLGRGEDEQFF.

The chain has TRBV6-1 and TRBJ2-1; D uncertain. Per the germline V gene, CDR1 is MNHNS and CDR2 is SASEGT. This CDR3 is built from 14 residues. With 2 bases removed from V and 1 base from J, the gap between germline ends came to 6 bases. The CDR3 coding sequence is TGTGCCAGCAGTGAATACGAGTCCTACAATGAGCAGTTCTTC. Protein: CASSEYESYNEQFF.

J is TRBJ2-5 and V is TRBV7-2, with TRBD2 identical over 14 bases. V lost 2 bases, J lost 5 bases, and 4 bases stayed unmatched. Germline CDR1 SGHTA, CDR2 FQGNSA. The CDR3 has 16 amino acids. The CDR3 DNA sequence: TGTGCCAGCAGCTTACGACTAGCGGGGGGGCGGGAGACCCAGTACTTC. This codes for CASSLRLAGGRETQYF. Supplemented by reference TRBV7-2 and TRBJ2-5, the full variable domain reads GAGVSQSPSNKVTEKGKDVELRCDPISGHTALYWYRQSLGQGLEFLIYFQGNSAPDKSGLPSDRFSAERTGGSVSTLTIQRTQQEDSAVYLCASSLRLAGGRETQYFGPGTRLLVL.